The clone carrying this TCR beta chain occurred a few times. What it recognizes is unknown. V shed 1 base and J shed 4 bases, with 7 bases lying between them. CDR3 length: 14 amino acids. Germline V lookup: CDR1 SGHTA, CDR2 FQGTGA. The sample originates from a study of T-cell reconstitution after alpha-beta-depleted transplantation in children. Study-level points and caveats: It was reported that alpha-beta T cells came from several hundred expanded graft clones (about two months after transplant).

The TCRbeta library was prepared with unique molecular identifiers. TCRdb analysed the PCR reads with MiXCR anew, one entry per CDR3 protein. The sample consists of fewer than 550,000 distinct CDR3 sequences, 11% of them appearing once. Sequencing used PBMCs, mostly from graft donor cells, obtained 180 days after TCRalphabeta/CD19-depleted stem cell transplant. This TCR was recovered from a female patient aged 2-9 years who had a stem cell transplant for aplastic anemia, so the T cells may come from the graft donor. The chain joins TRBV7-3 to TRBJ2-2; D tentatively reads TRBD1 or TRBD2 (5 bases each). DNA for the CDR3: TGTGCCAGCAGCTTAAAAGGGACCACCGGGGAGCTGTTTTTT. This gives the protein CASSLKGTTGELFF.